This is a list of T cell receptor beta chains from one sample in a study of radiation and T cells in renal cell carcinoma. The method was immunoSEQ multiplex PCR; TCRdb's version includes in-frame clones alone and lacks a portion of them. The sample includes some 150,000 clones, around nine tenths of them seen just once. Sequencing used blood, obtained from a patient whose treatment included radiotherapy and nephrectomy. The receptors originated from a woman aged 50 to 60 with renal cell carcinoma. CDR3s include the opening cysteine and the closing phenylalanine or tryptophan. The order of the fields is V gene, J gene, D gene, CDR3 DNA, CDR3 protein. D genes are given only for firm matches.

TRBV14	TRBJ1-5	-	TGTGCCAGCAGCCAAGCCCCCTCTTTGCCCCAGCATTTT	CASSQAPSLPQHF
TRBV11-2	TRBJ2-7	TRBD1	TGTGCCAGCAGCTTAGCGGGACAGGGGGCCTACGAGCAGTACTTC	CASSLAGQGAYEQYF
TRBV6-1	TRBJ2-7	TRBD2	TGTGCCAGCAGTGAGACTAGCGGGATCCCTAACGAGCAGTACTTC	CASSETSGIPNEQYF
TRBV6-1	TRBJ1-5	TRBD1	TGTGCCAGCAGAAGACAGGGATTCAATCAGCCCCAGCATTTT	CASRRQGFNQPQHF
TRBV11-3	TRBJ1-4	TRBD1	TGTGCCAGCAGCCTGGACAGGGTTAATGAAAAACTGTTTTTT	CASSLDRVNEKLFF
TRBV9	TRBJ2-6	-	TGTGCCAGCAACCGAGGGGACTCTGGGGCCAACGTCCTGACTTTC	CASNRGDSGANVLTF
TRBV2	TRBJ1-2	TRBD1	TGTGCCAGCAGTGAAGCGCCCCGGACAGGGATCTATGGCTACACCTTC	CASSEAPRTGIYGYTF
TRBV6-5	TRBJ2-7	-	TGTGCCAGCACGCCAAATGAACCCTCCTACGAGCAGTACTTC	CASTPNEPSYEQYF
TRBV7-9	TRBJ1-1	-	TGTGCCAGCAGCTCCTTCACGCGAAACACTGAAGCTTTCTTT	CASSSFTRNTEAFF
TRBV4-2	TRBJ1-2	TRBD1	TGTGCCAGCAGCGAGCGGGACAGGGGAGGAGGCCGTGGCTACACCTTC	CASSERDRGGGRGYTF
TRBV10-2	TRBJ2-7	-	TGCGCCAGCAGTGAGAGGGGAGCGTTGGCAGGCTACGAGCAGTACTTC	CASSERGALAGYEQYF
TRBV5-4	TRBJ2-1	TRBD2	TGTGCCAGCACCGGGGGGAGGACTAGCGGCTACAATGAGCAGTTCTTC	CASTGGRTSGYNEQFF